The entry below gives a single TCR beta chain sequence along with its context. The CDR3 sequence is 17 residues long. Germline CDR1 reads SGHVS; CDR2 reads FNYEAQ. The V and J ends lost 5 bases and 2 bases, in that order; junction bases with no gene match: 9. The data originate from a study of blood T cell repertoires in COVID-19. Study overall: The United States, Italy and Spain were the sources of the acute and convalescent COVID-19 samples. T cells, B-cell-depleted T cells, or PBMCs provided the cDNA or gDNA that served as material.

Authors' analysis steps: The assay estimated nucleated cells by amplifying reference gene primers. The protocol was immunoSEQ multiplex PCR, while the TCRdb copy is restricted to in-frame clones and leaves out a portion. That table is the source of V, J and clone size, and D and trimming were worked out from the DNA. The sample records fewer than 200,000 clones, about 74% being singletons. The chain employs TRBV7-6 and TRBJ1-3; the match to TRBD1 covers 10 bases. The sequence came from an elderly woman with acute or convalescent COVID-19. The sequenced sample consisted of peripheral blood. The CDR3 bases are TGTGCCAGCAGCACGCGGGACAGGGGAGTGGCTGGAAACACCATATATTTT. It translates to CASSTRDRGVAGNTIYF.